Listed below are T cell receptor beta chains from one sample, sequenced in a study of CD4 T cells in relation to SARS-CoV-2 and coronaviruses. The antigens of these receptors remain unknown. Method: immunoSEQ multiplex PCR; TCRdb's copy keeps in-frame clones and lacks some. The sample shows tens of thousands of clones, around 77% of them seen only once. Sequencing was performed on memory CD4+ T cells from PBMCs, cultured in vitro. These receptors were taken from an adult with COVID-19. Each CDR3 is given with its conserved first and last residue. The D gene is left open where the match is weak. The size of a clone is reported for some rows only, either as once, few or many, or as a class for expanded clones.

size	D	V	J	DNA	CDR3
few	.	TRBV12-3/TRBV12-4	TRBJ1-2	TGTGCCAGCAGTTTAAGGTCCAGGGAAGGCTACACCTTC	CASSLRSREGYTF
.	TRBD1	TRBV28	TRBJ1-5	TGTGCCAGCAGTCTGCCACAGGGGGCGAGTCAGCCCCAGCATTTT	CASSLPQGASQPQHF
.	TRBD1	TRBV2	TRBJ1-1	TGTGCCAGCAGTGGACAGGGGACGAACACTGAAGCTTTCTTT	CASSGQGTNTEAFF
.	TRBD2	TRBV6-6	TRBJ2-1	TGTGCCAGCAGGGGAGGGTTGCATGAGCAGTTCTTC	CASRGGLHEQFF
.	.	TRBV12-3/TRBV12-4	TRBJ2-7	TGTGCCAGCAGCGCGCGGACTGACGAGCAGTACTTC	CASSARTDEQYF
.	.	TRBV4-3	TRBJ2-4	TGCGCCAGCAGCCAGAGTGGTGTAGCCAAAAACATTCAGTACTTC	CASSQSGVAKNIQYF
.	.	TRBV7-8	TRBJ2-1	TGTGCCAGCAGCTTAGAGAAATCCTACAATGAGCAGTTCTTC	CASSLEKSYNEQFF
.	TRBD2	TRBV6-2/TRBV6-3	TRBJ2-2	TGTGCCAGCAGTAACCGGGACTACGGGAGTGCCGGGGAGCTGTTTTTT	CASSNRDYGSAGELFF
.	.	TRBV6-5	TRBJ2-5	TGTGCCAGCAGTTACTCGAGCGCCCAAGAGACCCAGTACTTC	CASSYSSAQETQYF
.	.	TRBV24-1	TRBJ1-5	TGTGCCACCAGTGCGGGGGGGAGCAATCAGCCCCAGCATTTT	CATSAGGSNQPQHF
.	TRBD2	TRBV7-9	TRBJ2-3	TGTGCCAGCAGCTTAGAATCTAGCGGGAGTACAGATACGCAGTATTTT	CASSLESSGSTDTQYF
.	TRBD1	TRBV30	TRBJ1-5	TGTGCCTGGAGTGTTGGAATCTGGCAGGGGGTTAACCAGCCCCAGCATTTT	CAWSVGIWQGVNQPQHF
few	.	TRBV4-1	TRBJ1-2	TGCGCCAGCAGCCAAGTATTCGGAGCTGGTGGCTACACCTTC	CASSQVFGAGGYTF
once	TRBD1	TRBV6-6	TRBJ2-1	TGTGCCAGCAGTTTAGACAGGGGGATCTACAATGAGCAGTTCTTC	CASSLDRGIYNEQFF
.	TRBD2	TRBV6-5	TRBJ2-2	TGTGCCACCCAAGCTAGCGGCTACACCGGGGAGCTGTTTTTT	CATQASGYTGELFF
.	.	TRBV6-5	TRBJ1-6	TGTGCCAGCGGAGTAGCGCTATCACCCCTCCACTTT	CASGVALSPLHF
.	.	TRBV5-1	TRBJ1-1	TGCGCCAGCAGCTTGCTAACAGGAGCAAAGAACACTGAAGCTTTCTTT	CASSLLTGAKNTEAFF
.	TRBD2	TRBV30	TRBJ2-3	TGTGCCTGGAGGGGGCTAGCGGCCACAGATACGCAGTATTTT	CAWRGLAATDTQYF
.	TRBD2	TRBV10-3	TRBJ2-1	TGTGCCATCAGAGGGACTAGCGGGAGTCCGGGTGAGCAGTTCTTC	CAIRGTSGSPGEQFF
.	.	TRBV5-4	TRBJ2-7	TGTGCCAGCACCAAAGGGAGTGGGAGTCTCTCCTACGAGCAGTACTTC	CASTKGSGSLSYEQYF
.	TRBD1	TRBV15	TRBJ2-5	TGTGCCACCAGCAGTAAGACAGGGCTCGAGACCCAGTACTTC	CATSSKTGLETQYF
.	TRBD2	TRBV10-3	TRBJ2-7	TGTGCCATCAGTCCCGGGACTAGCGGGTACGAGCAGTACTTC	CAISPGTSGYEQYF